A single sample is the source of the 25 T cell receptor beta chains below, sequenced in a study of blood T cell repertoires in COVID-19. TCRdb's table, derived via immunoSEQ multiplex PCR, lists solely in-frame clones and lacks some. The sample gives 120,000 to 150,000 clones, about 84% of which show up once; 5.5% to 7% is in the top ten. Sequencing used peripheral blood. The origin of the receptors is a human donor in a cohort sampled during active COVID-19.

V is TRBV19 and J is TRBJ2-5; possible D gene TRBD2, 6 bases. The CDR3 consists of 15 residues. CDR1 is LNHDA, CDR2 SQIVND, per germline (reference sequence). With 3 bases removed from V and 4 bases from J, the gap between germline ends came to 15 bases. The chain's CDR3 is CASSIGTGAVETQYF. CDR3 DNA: TGTGCCAGTAGTATTGGGACTGGGGCCGTAGAGACCCAGTACTTC.

The chain couples TRBV6-2 or TRBV6-3 to TRBJ2-7, with 9 bases aligning to TRBD1. Germline CDR1 is MNHEY and CDR2 is SVGEGT. V lost 6 bases and J lost 5; bases outside the gene matches: 8. This CDR3 comprises 14 residues. DNA for the CDR3: TGTGCCAGCAGCTCCGGGACAGGGTTGCACGAGCAGTACTTC. It is translated as CASSSGTGLHEQYF.

This clone is labeled as medium-sized (0.01 to 0.1%). The chain combines TRBV15 with TRBJ2-3; D is possibly TRBD1 (7 bases). V shed 0 bases and J shed 4 bases, with 14 bases lying between them. The CDR3 is 16 amino acids. Germline CDR1 reads LNHNV; CDR2 reads YYDKDF (reference sequence). The CDR3 DNA follows: TGTGCCACCAGCAGAGATAGCGGCCAGGGGGCAGATACGCAGTATTTT. Amino acids: CATSRDSGQGADTQYF.

The J gene is TRBJ1-2, the V gene TRBV3-1 (or the pseudogene TRBV3-2); 7 bases are shared with TRBD1. V shed 0 bases, J shed 13 bases, and the junction held 11 bases outside the gene matches. The CDR3 spans 14 residues. The germline CDR1 and CDR2 sequences are LGHDT and YNNKEL (reference sequence). This CDR3 is CASSQDYGTAASTF. In nucleotides, the CDR3 is TGTGCCAGCAGCCAAGATTATGGGACAGCCGCCTCCACCTTC.

The chain links TRBV18 to TRBJ1-6; 7 positions match TRBD1. The trim removed 4 bases at V and 10 bases at J, leaving 10 bases unmatched. Germline loops: CDR1 KGHSH, CDR2 LQKENI. This CDR3 contains 15 residues. The CDR3 nucleotides are TGTGCCAGCTCACGGGAAGGCTCCAGGGGGTCACCCCTCCACTTT. Protein product: CASSREGSRGSPLHF.

The V and J genes are TRBV4-1 and TRBJ1-1; D is uncertain. The CDR3 length is 13 residues. Germline V CDR1 and CDR2: MGHRA, YSYEKL. V was trimmed by 1 base and J by 1 base, leaving 4 bases between them. CDR3 in amino acids: CASSQAPNTEAFF. CDR3 nucleotide sequence: TGCGCCAGCAGCCAAGCTCCGAACACTGAAGCTTTCTTT.

The genes are TRBV15 and TRBJ1-5; D not resolved. V was clipped by 0 bases and J by 8 bases, with 17 bases between them. Per germline, CDR1 LNHNV and CDR2 YYDKDF (reference sequence). The CDR3 totals 16 residues. This CDR3 is CATSRDLGRRQEPQHF. CDR3 coding DNA: TGTGCCACCAGCAGAGATCTCGGCAGGAGGCAAGAGCCCCAGCATTTT.

The CDR3 spells CASSQDHRGGGKTGELFF. The DNA of the CDR3 is TGCGCCAGCAGCCAAGATCACCGGGGGGGAGGTAAAACCGGGGAGCTGTTTTTT. The chain joins TRBV4-3 to TRBJ2-2; 8 positions agree with TRBD2. The V and J ends lost 0 bases and 5 bases, in that order; junction bases with no gene match: 11. Germline values: CDR1 LGHNA, CDR2 YSLEER. The CDR3 is made up of 18 amino acids.

This sequence joins TRBV7-2 and TRBJ1-1, with 7 bases aligning to TRBD1. V shed 2 bases and J 10 bases; nucleotides not matched to a gene: 4. Germline loops: CDR1 SGHTA, CDR2 FQGNSA. This CDR3 is built from 12 residues. The CDR3 sequence: CASSLTQGRAFF. The CDR3 DNA reads TGTGCCAGCAGCTTAACACAGGGGCGAGCTTTCTTT. The full variable domain, rest sourced from reference TRBV7-2 and TRBJ1-1, is GAGVSQSPSNKVTEKGKDVELRCDPISGHTALYWYRQSLGQGLEFLIYFQGNSAPDKSGLPSDRFSAERTGGSVSTLTIQRTQQEDSAVYLCASSLTQGRAFFGQGTRLTVV.

The chain carries TRBV5-6 and TRBJ2-5; the match to TRBD1 covers 12 bases. This CDR3 has 15 amino acids. The germline gives CDR1 SGHDT, CDR2 YYEEEE. J was trimmed by 5 bases and V by 4 bases; bases with no gene match: 6. CDR3 DNA: TGTGCCAGCAGCCCCCGGGACAGGGGGCCTGAGACCCAGTACTTC. Translating it yields CASSPRDRGPETQYF.

The rearrangement joins TRBV2 to TRBJ1-5; 10 bases fit TRBD1. CDR1 is SNHLY, CDR2 FYNNEI, per germline. The CDR3 sequence is 15 residues long. J lost 6 bases, V lost 5 bases, and 7 bases had no gene match. CDR3 bases: TGTGCCAGCAGTCTTTCGGGACAGGGGAGTCAGCCCCAGCATTTT. This gives the protein CASSLSGQGSQPQHF.

This chain links TRBV19 with TRBJ2-7; possibly TRBD1 for D (6 bases). Trimming cost V 4 bases and J 4 bases, with 17 bases left between them. The length of the CDR3 is 15 residues. In germline, CDR1 is LNHDA, CDR2 SQIVND (reference sequence). The CDR3 protein is CASSTAGTQVYEQYF. DNA for the CDR3: TGTGCCAGTAGTACTGCCGGGACACAGGTTTACGAGCAGTACTTC. The full variable domain, with the rest looked up from reference TRBV19 and TRBJ2-7, is DGGITQSPKYLFRKEGQNVTLSCEQNLNHDAMYWYRQDPGQGLRLIYYSQIVNDFQKGDIAEGYSVSREKKESFPLTVTSAQKNPTAFYLCASSTAGTQVYEQYFGPGTRLTVT.

The rearrangement joins TRBV7-2 to TRBJ1-5; D is ambiguous. The V end lost 5 bases, the J end lost 4 bases, and 9 bases lay between the germline ends. This CDR3 has 13 amino acids. CDR1 and CDR2 from the germline V gene are SGHTA and FQGNSA. CDR3 sequence: CASSPLRNQPQHF. As DNA, the CDR3 is TGTGCCAGCAGCCCTCTCAGAAATCAGCCCCAGCATTTT.

This clone was seen a single time. V and J are TRBV10-3 and TRBJ2-5; D may be TRBD2 (7 bases). The germline V gene has CDR1 ENHRY and CDR2 SYGVKD. Trimming left V 6 bases short and J 5 bases short, with 13 bases between. This CDR3 comprises 13 residues. CDR3 DNA: TGTGCCATCAGAGGGGGGGCCACGGAGACCCAGTACTTC. Translating gives CAIRGGATETQYF.

The chain links TRBV27 to TRBJ1-5; D unclear. Germline V gene data show CDR1 as MNHEY and CDR2 as SMNVEV (reference sequence). V was pared by 6 bases and J by 5 bases, with 11 bases between. The CDR3 runs 13 residues. The CDR3: CASSLDFYQPQHF. The CDR3 DNA sequence: TGTGCCAGCAGCCTGGACTTTTATCAGCCCCAGCATTTT.

V usage is TRBV7-9 and J usage is TRBJ1-5, with 9 positions matching TRBD1. Germline lookup yields CDR1 SEHNR and CDR2 FQNEAQ (reference sequence). CDR3 size: 14 residues. With V trimmed by 4 bases and J by 5 bases, 3 bases remained unmatched. The CDR3 spells CASSSRTGDQPQHF. Here the CDR3 DNA reads TGTGCCAGCAGCTCCCGGACAGGGGATCAGCCCCAGCATTTT.

The chain combines TRBV5-4 with TRBJ2-3; D may be TRBD1 (5 bases). Trimming took 4 bases from V and 2 from J, leaving 14 bases between them. CDR3 length: 15 amino acids. Germline V CDR1 and CDR2: SGHNT, YYREEE (reference sequence). CDR3 region: CASSRVGPYTDTQYF. DNA for the CDR3: TGTGCCAGCAGCCGTGTGGGGCCCTACACAGATACGCAGTATTTT.

This rearrangement joins TRBV7-2 to TRBJ2-5; 9 bases agree with TRBD2. CDR1 is SGHTA, CDR2 FQGNSA, per germline. This CDR3 comprises 18 residues. J lost 5 bases, V lost 6 bases, and 19 bases had no gene match. This chain's CDR3 is CASSTPLPSGGRGETQYF. CDR3 bases: TGTGCCAGCAGTACCCCTCTCCCCAGCGGGGGGCGTGGGGAGACCCAGTACTTC.

This clone turned up a few times. The chain joins TRBV3-1 (or the pseudogene TRBV3-2) to TRBJ2-2; 9 nucleotides line up with TRBD2. The CDR3 is made up of 18 amino acids. CDR1 and CDR2 (germline): LGHDT, YNNKEL (reference sequence). The J segment lost 2 bases and the V segment lost 0 bases, leaving 7 bases of the junction unmatched. CDR3 in DNA: TGTGCCAGCAGCCAAGAGCCCCCTAGCGGGGCTAACACCGGGGAGCTGTTTTTT. As protein: CASSQEPPSGANTGELFF.

The chain carries TRBV29-1 and TRBJ2-1; no reliable D call. V gave up 0 bases and J gave up 0 bases, with 6 bases separating them. Looked up from germline, CDR1 is SQVTM and CDR2 is ANQGSEA. The CDR3 runs 14 residues. The CDR3 nucleotides are TGCAGCGTTGAAGATAAGAGCTCCTACAATGAGCAGTTCTTC. Encoded protein: CSVEDKSSYNEQFF.

The rearrangement links TRBV9 to TRBJ2-7; 7 bases are a match to TRBD1. Trimming cost V 0 bases and J 6 bases; bases outside gene matches: 3. The CDR3 covers 13 residues. Germline CDR1 reads SGDLS; CDR2 reads YYNGEE. CDR3 sequence (DNA): TGTGCCAGCAGCGTAGGGCAGGGGGTCGAGCAGTACTTC. Its protein product is CASSVGQGVEQYF. Complete variable domain (other parts from reference TRBV9 and TRBJ2-7): DSGVTQTPKHLITATGQRVTLRCSPRSGDLSVYWYQQSLDQGLQFLIQYYNGEERAKGNILERFSAQQFPDLHSELNLSSLELGDSALYFCASSVGQGVEQYFGPGTRLTVT.

For the CDR3, the DNA is TGTGCCAGTACCCCGTCCGGCAGGGGGAATTCCTACGAGCAGTACTTC. This codes for CASTPSGRGNSYEQYF. J is TRBJ2-7 and V is TRBV19; 7 bases are shared with TRBD1. The CDR3 is 16 amino acids. The germline V gene encodes CDR1 LNHDA and CDR2 SQIVND (reference sequence). Trimming cost V 7 bases and J 1 base; bases outside gene matches: 13. The full variable domain, completed using reference TRBV19 and TRBJ2-7, is DGGITQSPKYLFRKEGQNVTLSCEQNLNHDAMYWYRQDPGQGLRLIYYSQIVNDFQKGDIAEGYSVSREKKESFPLTVTSAQKNPTAFYLCASTPSGRGNSYEQYFGPGTRLTVT.

This chain connects TRBV6-1 to TRBJ2-2, with 9 positions matching TRBD1. Per germline, CDR1 MNHNS and CDR2 SASEGT. Trimming at V came to 1 base and at J to 6 bases, leaving 3 bases not matched to a gene. The CDR3 loop spans 15 amino acids. The CDR3 is CASSEGDRVAGELFF. CDR3 nucleotides: TGTGCCAGCAGTGAAGGGGACAGGGTGGCCGGGGAGCTGTTTTTT.

This chain connects TRBV5-1 to TRBJ1-4; D unclear. The CDR3 consists of 15 residues. Germline-derived CDR1 and CDR2 are SGHRS and YFSETQ. Trimming removed 3 bases at V and 3 bases at J, with 12 bases between. This CDR3 reads CASSSGGVSNEKLFF. Here the CDR3 DNA reads TGCGCCAGCAGCTCCGGCGGGGTTTCTAATGAAAAACTGTTTTTT. Full variable domain (rest looked up from reference TRBV5-1 and TRBJ1-4): KAGVTQTPRYLIKTRGQQVTLSCSPISGHRSVSWYQQTPGQGLQFLFEYFSETQRNKGNFPGRFSGRQFSNSRSEMNVSTLELGDSALYLCASSSGGVSNEKLFFGSGTQLSVL.

The chain employs TRBV7-2 and TRBJ2-7, with 8 nucleotides matching TRBD2. The germline CDR1 and CDR2 sequences are SGHTA and FQGNSA. J was trimmed by 9 bases and V by 4 bases; bases with no gene match: 11. CDR3 size: 14 residues. The CDR3 sequence: CASSSPSTSEAQYF. In nucleotides, the CDR3 is TGTGCCAGCAGCTCCCCCTCGACTAGCGAGGCGCAGTACTTC.